Listed here is a single TCR beta chain. Its recognized antigen is unknown. The sample holds no much larger clone one base away, and base qualities are not on file. The data derive from a study of CD8+ T cells in alopecia areata (dated by TCRdb to the late 2010s). In terms of the full investigation: Treated patients were enrolled in an open-label pilot trial of oral tofacitinib at 5 to 10 mg twice daily for moderate-to-severe alopecia areata. Tofacitinib was given for 6 to 18 months, followed by 6 months of follow-up off drug to assess delayed response and recurrence. In both human patients and the C3H/HeJ mouse model, the study applied high-throughput TCRbeta sequencing to look at T cell clonal expansion in alopecia areata. In humans, TCRbeta sequencing was performed on scalp tissue and on sorted CD4+ and CD8+ peripheral blood T cells from healthy controls and from patients with patchy or totalis/universalis alopecia areata. Biopsies were taken from tofacitinib-treated patients at baseline and at 4 and 24 weeks of treatment, and a later scalp biopsy was taken in several of the tofacitinib-treated patients. Clonality in the scalp was compared among normal scalp (n=4), patchy alopecia areata scalp (n=8), and alopecia totalis/universalis scalp (n=8). RNA came from the PAXgene miRNA kit for fixed scalp, the miRNeasy kit for PBMCs, and the RNeasy kit for mouse skin. TCRbeta CDR3 regions were amplified by immunoSEQ multiplex PCR using 35 Vbeta forward and 13 Jbeta reverse primers.

Sample time point, as interpreted from the label and publication: baseline before oral tofacitinib. Lesional scalp punch biopsies and peripheral blood were obtained from alopecia areata patients. PBMCs were isolated by density centrifugation and stained for CD3, CD4 and CD8, and CD4+ and CD8+ T cells were sorted on a FACSAria. From the germline V gene (reference sequence), CDR1 is SEHNR and CDR2 is FQNEAQ. Clipping removes 5 bases from V and 0 bases from J, with 3 as the unmatched junction base count. The CDR3 goes from the cysteine to the phenylalanine over 15 residues. Only the CDR3 region is kept as DNA, spanning 45 bases read in frame from base 1. Overall study outcomes, separate from this receptor: Resident alphabeta T cells in normal human skin are also sequenced, complicating scalp TCR repertoire analysis, unlike mouse skin dominated by gammadelta T cells. Compared with normal scalp, lesional scalp, particularly in alopecia totalis/universalis, had higher clonality and more expanded CD8+ clones, which suggests antigenic drive. TCR sequences shared between patients were less clear than in mice, possibly partly because of HLA diversity in the patient population.

Library preparation was by the immunoSEQ multiplex PCR assay. For TCR sequencing, RNA was extracted from every sample and reverse transcribed into cDNA to serve as template. First-strand cDNA was synthesized with SuperScript III using a 2:1 mix of oligo-dT and random hexamers. A synthetic immune receptor repertoire was used to gauge amplification bias, and whatever bias remained was removed computationally. The paper's processing steps were these. After raw reads were preprocessed to remove errors, the CDR3 was defined following IMGT conventions as running from the conserved cysteine to phenylalanine. To get clonality, Shannon entropy was normalized by log2 of the number of productive unique TCRs and the result was subtracted from 1. CD4 or CD8 identity of scalp clones was inferred by cross-referencing scalp TCRbeta sequences with sorted blood CD4 and CD8 repertoires. In its TCRdb copy, this immuneACCESS table keeps in-frame sequences only and misses some clones. Where compared with another copy, unresolved V genes explain less than half of these, and the others have no known cause. The V and J calls and the clone size are those of that table, but D and trimming were determined from the DNA. The sample records 130,000 to 150,000 clones, 45% to 60% of which are singletons. 0.85% to 1% of the sample goes to the ten largest clones.

The chain is made from TRBV7-9 and TRBJ1-4; 7 central nucleotides agree with TRBD1. Sequencing was performed on CD4+ T cells sorted from blood, taken at week 0. The TCR comes from a human donor with alopecia areata. The nucleotides read TGTGCCAGCAGCCCGACAGGGTCAACTAATGAAAAACTGTTTTTT. This translates into CASSPTGSTNEKLFF.